This T cell receptor beta chain was captured in a study of HIV-infected patients and healthy controls. Broader study findings: Untreated HIV+ repertoires had roughly threefold fewer distinct CDR3s and lower Shannon diversity than healthy controls. The seeming recovery of the Gini index after therapy in HIV-infected patients vanished in size-matched data.

All unsorted peripheral T cells were captured because whole blood was used without fractionation. The CDR3 contains 15 residues. V was pared by 10 bases and J by 3 bases, with 11 bases of the junction left unmatched. Germline V gene lookup returns CDR1 SGHTA and CDR2 FQGNSA. Reverse transcription used roughly 480 ng RNA and constant-region primers for alpha and beta. Using multiplexing indices, alpha and beta chain libraries were generated apart by chain-specific third strand synthesis. Via MiXCR, TCRdb re-called the 5' RACE reads, giving one row per CDR3 protein. The table includes about 24,000 distinct CDR3 sequences, 8.5% detected once. Comments on this clonotype: Its specificity is unknown.

Sequencing input: blood. V usage is TRBV7-2 and J usage is TRBJ2-1, with 8 bases lining up with TRBD2. The TCR was taken from an adult in good health. The CDR3 loop reads CATTRSGRNYNEQFF. The CDR3 DNA is TGTGCCACCACCCGAAGCGGGAGAAACTACAATGAGCAGTTCTTC.